This T cell receptor beta chain came from a study of CD8 T cells in acute hepatitis C reinfection. Study background: CD8+ T cells recognizing the HCV NS3-1073 epitope were profiled acutely and after viral clearance. Findings of the study overall: All groups preferentially used TRBV04 and TRBV06, which was not due to overrepresentation in the naive pool. A V04-02/J02-02 clonotype was among some twelve public ones, independent of outcome.

The sample holds one count of this clone. Its target is unknown. Described time point: naive CD8 control sorted from an acute-time-point sample. Surface staining used CD3, CD8 and CD45RO, with dead cells excluded. Germline assignment: CDR1 SGDLS and CDR2 YYNGEE. V shed 0 bases and J shed 0 bases, with 6 bases lying between them. This CDR3 is 14 amino acids long. TCRdb keeps only in-frame clones here, not all; method: immunoSEQ multiplex PCR. The sample includes about 38,000 clones, 87% of them seen just once. Sequencing was done on a sample of naive CD8+ T cells from PBMCs. The sequence came from a young man with chronic hepatitis C. V usage is TRBV9 and J usage is TRBJ1-2; no definite D call. The CDR3 bases are TGTGCCAGCAGCGTAGGGAACCCTAACTATGGCTACACCTTC. It codes for CASSVGNPNYGYTF. The complete variable domain, with remaining parts taken from reference TRBV9 and TRBJ1-2, reads DSGVTQTPKHLITATGQRVTLRCSPRSGDLSVYWYQQSLDQGLQFLIQYYNGEERAKGNILERFSAQQFPDLHSELNLSSLELGDSALYFCASSVGNPNYGYTFGSGTRLTVV.